The 19 T cell receptor beta chains below all came from one sample that was sequenced in a study of T cells after yellow fever vaccination. MiXCR, applied by TCRdb to the 5' RACE reads, yields one record per CDR3 protein. The sample lists roughly 500,000 distinct CDR3 sequences, 15% to 20% occurring once. The sequences come from PBMCs, collected 15 days after the yellow fever booster vaccination. The receptors come from a man aged 30 to 45 who received the YFV17D yellow fever vaccine.

The sample holds a few counts of this clonotype. The genes are TRBV28 and TRBJ1-2; the D gene is possibly TRBD1 (5 bases). Germline V gives CDR1 MDHEN, CDR2 SYDVKM. Trimming pared 9 bases from V and 4 bases from J, leaving 21 bases between. This CDR3 contains 15 residues. The CDR3 coding sequence is TGTGCCAGTCGCGGGGCAGAGTGGACTAGCTATGGCTACACCTTC. Its protein product is CASRGAEWTSYGYTF.

This sequence joins TRBV12-3 or TRBV12-4 and TRBJ2-7; D unresolved. The CDR3 extends over 12 amino acids. V was cut by 2 bases and J by 3 bases, with 5 bases left in between. CDR3 in DNA: TGTGCCAGCAGTTTACACGGCTACGAGCAGTACTTC. Translation: CASSLHGYEQYF.

This chain joins TRBV7-9 and TRBJ2-7; 8 bases are a match to TRBD2. Germline CDR1 and CDR2: SEHNR and FQNEAQ (reference sequence). Trimming removed 1 base from V and 5 bases from J; junction bases left unmatched: 4. The length of the CDR3 is 14 residues. The CDR3 nucleotides are TGTGCCAGCAGCTTAGACGGGAGGGCCAACGAGCAGTACTTC. Protein: CASSLDGRANEQYF. Together with reference TRBV7-9 and TRBJ2-7, the CDR3 gives the full variable domain: DTGVSQNPRHKITKRGQNVTFRCDPISEHNRLYWYRQTLGQGPEFLTYFQNEAQLEKSRLLSDRFSAERPKGSFSTLEIQRTEQGDSAMYLCASSLDGRANEQYFGPGTRLTVT.

The rearrangement links TRBV20-1 to TRBJ2-7; no reliable D call. Per the germline V gene, CDR1 is DFQATT and CDR2 is SNEGSKA (reference sequence). V was pared by 7 bases and J by 7 bases, with 14 bases between. The length of the CDR3 is 11 residues. The CDR3: CSGHTLREQYF. As DNA, the CDR3 is TGCAGTGGACACACCCTTAGGGAGCAGTACTTC.

The chain combines TRBV20-1 with TRBJ2-7; 8 nucleotides line up with TRBD1. CDR3 size: 12 residues. V lost 8 bases to trimming and J lost 6 bases; unmatched junction nucleotides: 9. CDR1 DFQATT and CDR2 SNEGSKA come from the germline V gene (reference sequence). The CDR3 loop is CSTGQGGSEQYF. In DNA, the CDR3 is TGCAGTACCGGACAGGGTGGATCCGAGCAGTACTTC.

This clonotype was observed a few times. The CDR3 protein is CASSLAARSTDTQYF. The CDR3 DNA reads as TGCGCCAGCAGCTTGGCCGCGCGGTCCACAGATACGCAGTATTTT. This chain uses TRBV5-1 with TRBJ2-3; D remains unclear. The germline CDR1 and CDR2 sequences are SGHRS and YFSETQ. Between the trimmed V and J ends, which lost 0 bases and 2 bases, there was a span of 10 bases. This CDR3 has 15 residues.

This clonotype was counted a few times. The chain uses TRBV11-2 and TRBJ2-7; no clear D gene. Germline values: CDR1 SGHAT, CDR2 FQNNGV. This CDR3 region has 17 residues. Trimming took 2 bases from V and 0 from J, leaving 17 bases between them. The CDR3 loop is CASSLIVASASSYEQYF. In DNA form, the CDR3 reads TGTGCCAGCAGCTTAATTGTCGCGAGCGCAAGCTCCTACGAGCAGTACTTC.

The J gene is TRBJ2-1, the V gene TRBV6-1; D is possibly TRBD1 (6 bases). The CDR3 spans 14 residues. V lost 7 bases, J lost 4 bases, and 14 bases lay in between. Germline CDR1 reads MNHNS; CDR2 reads SASEGT. The CDR3 bases are TGTGCCAGCATACAACAGGGAACGTACAATGAGCAGTTCTTC. Its protein product is CASIQQGTYNEQFF.

This clonotype came up a few times. The rearrangement links TRBV27 to TRBJ2-2; D is ambiguous. V was clipped by 3 bases and J by 6 bases, with 14 bases between them. The CDR3 extends over 15 amino acids. Germline V gene lookup returns CDR1 MNHEY and CDR2 SMNVEV (reference sequence). The CDR3 DNA follows: TGTGCCAGCAGTTTGGGCCCCCTTGATCCCGGGGAGCTGTTTTTT. Translation: CASSLGPLDPGELFF.

This clonotype was recorded a few times. V and J are TRBV9 and TRBJ2-3; no firm D call. Germline-derived CDR1 and CDR2 are SGDLS and YYNGEE. Deletions cut 0 bases from V and 2 bases from J, with 10 bases between. The CDR3 consists of 15 residues. The CDR3, as DNA: TGTGCCAGCAGCGTAGTCCCCCAGAACACAGATACGCAGTATTTT. This gives the protein CASSVVPQNTDTQYF.

This clonotype occurred a few times. The chain employs TRBV6-5 and TRBJ1-3; D ambiguous. V was shortened by 4 bases and J by 1 base, with 8 bases between the two germline ends. Germline V gene data show CDR1 as MNHEY and CDR2 as SVGAGI. The CDR3 contains 14 residues. CDR3 DNA sequence: TGTGCCAGCAGTTTCCGACAATCTGGAAACACCATATATTTT. Translation: CASSFRQSGNTIYF.

The table lists this clonotype with a few counts. V usage is TRBV3-1 and J usage is TRBJ2-7; D not certain. V shed 0 bases and J shed 4 bases, with 13 bases lying between them. This CDR3 contains 15 residues. Germline V gene sequence: CDR1 LGHDT, CDR2 YNNKEL (reference sequence). CDR3 DNA: TGTGCCAGCAGCCAAGAACGACTCGCCCCGTACGAGCAGTACTTC. This encodes CASSQERLAPYEQYF.

This clonotype showed up just a few times. The chain joins TRBV7-3 to TRBJ2-7; 13 bases map to TRBD2. This CDR3 contains 15 residues. Trimming took 5 bases from V and 5 from J; bases not matched to a gene: 6. Germline lookup yields CDR1 SGHTA and CDR2 FQGTGA. CDR3 in amino acids: CASSRGTSGTHEQYF. As DNA, the CDR3 is TGTGCCAGCAGCCGAGGGACTAGCGGGACCCACGAGCAGTACTTC.

The rearrangement uses TRBV9 and TRBJ2-1; 10 nucleotides align to TRBD2. Losses at the gene ends were 3 bases for V and 0 bases for J; bases not matched to a gene: 6. The length of the CDR3 is 17 residues. Germline CDR1 SGDLS, CDR2 YYNGEE. The CDR3 nucleotides are TGTGCCAGCAGCGATGGGACTAGCGTGAGCTCCTACAATGAGCAGTTCTTC. Translation gives CASSDGTSVSSYNEQFF.

This clonotype was counted a few times. The rearrangement links TRBV28 to TRBJ2-5; 10 bases align to TRBD2. This CDR3 has 16 amino acids. J gave up 3 bases and V 5 bases, and 9 bases lay outside the gene matches. Germline loops: CDR1 MDHEN, CDR2 SYDVKM. The CDR3 loop is CASSLRLAGVKETQYF. The CDR3 DNA is TGTGCCAGCAGTCTTCGACTAGCGGGTGTTAAAGAGACCCAGTACTTC.

The V gene is TRBV5-1, the J gene TRBJ2-2; possible D gene TRBD2, 6 bases. The length of the CDR3 is 16 residues. The V gene lost 4 bases and the J gene lost 4 bases, with 17 bases spanning the gap. Germline CDR1 SGHRS, CDR2 YFSETQ. The CDR3 sequence: CASSTAGPVITGELFF. In DNA form, the CDR3 reads TGCGCCAGCAGCACGGCGGGACCCGTAATCACCGGGGAGCTGTTTTTT.

Notes on this clonotype: A clone one base away is much larger, so this may be a read error. The chain employs TRBV15 and TRBJ2-1, with 13 bases matching TRBD2. Germline CDR1 LNHNV, CDR2 YYDKDF (reference sequence). J gave up 7 bases and V 5 bases, and 2 bases lay outside the gene matches. The CDR3 loop spans 14 amino acids. For the CDR3, the DNA is TGTGCCACCAGCCGACTAGCGGGAGGAAATGAGCAGTTCTTC. It encodes CATSRLAGGNEQFF. The full variable domain, in which reference TRBV15 and TRBJ2-1 provide the parts outside the CDR3, is DAMVIQNPRYQVTQFGKPVTLSCSQTLNHNVMYWYQQKSSQAPKLLFHYYDKDFNNEADTPDNFQSRRPNTSFCFLDIRSPGLGDTAMYLCATSRLAGGNEQFFGPGTRLTVL.

V is TRBV6-6 and J is TRBJ2-1; unclear D gene. V lost 8 bases and J lost 4, with 6 bases in between. Germline assignment: CDR1 MNHNY and CDR2 SVGAGI (reference sequence). This CDR3 comprises 11 residues. The CDR3 region is CASLEYNEQFF. The CDR3 DNA reads as TGTGCCAGCCTCGAATACAATGAGCAGTTCTTC.

Written as DNA, the CDR3 is TGCGCCAGCAGCTTGGACACCCTGGGGACTGAAGCTTTCTTT. This sequence encodes CASSLDTLGTEAFF. This chain connects TRBV5-1 to TRBJ1-1, with D unresolved. Germline lookup yields CDR1 SGHRS and CDR2 YFSETQ. V gave up 0 bases and J gave up 5 bases, with 11 bases separating them. The CDR3 consists of 14 residues.